The 4 T cell receptor beta chains below were found in one sample sequenced in a study of cytomegalovirus exposure and HLA in healthy donors. Primers included in the PCR were 60 Vbeta and 13 Jbeta primers. TCRdb's copy holds only in-frame clones and misses some; the assay was immunoSEQ multiplex PCR. In the table there are under 250,000 clones, 85% of which are singletons. Material: PBMCs. All receptors come from a woman between 45 and 65 years old in good health and CMV-seronegative.

The V and J genes are TRBV28 and TRBJ2-4; TRBD1 might be the D (5 bases). Germline assignment: CDR1 MDHEN and CDR2 SYDVKM. The CDR3 has 16 amino acids. V gave up 3 bases and J gave up 4 bases, with 16 bases separating them. The DNA for the CDR3 is TGTGCCAGCAGTTTCAGGGCTCTACCGGGTAAAAACATTCAGTACTTC. It specifies CASSFRALPGKNIQYF.

The chain links TRBV15 to TRBJ2-7; possible D gene TRBD1, 7 bases. Germline V gives CDR1 LNHNV, CDR2 YYDKDF (reference sequence). This CDR3 is built from 17 residues. The V and J ends lost 4 bases and 4 bases respectively, with 23 bases between them. In DNA form, the CDR3 reads TGTGCCACCAGCACCAGAGGAGGGGCAGGGGGGCCTTACGAGCAGTACTTC. This gives the protein CATSTRGGAGGPYEQYF.

The genes are TRBV6-5 and TRBJ1-1; no reliable D call. Germline V gene lookup returns CDR1 MNHEY and CDR2 SVGAGI. The CDR3 is 12 amino acids. Trimming took 5 bases from V and 2 from J, leaving 6 bases between them. CDR3 sequence (DNA): TGTGCCAGCAGTCGGGAAAACACTGAAGCTTTCTTT. It specifies CASSRENTEAFF.

The gene calls are TRBV30 and TRBJ2-5; D not certain. The CDR3 is 13 amino acids. Trimming cost V 0 bases and J 1 base, with 6 bases left between them. Per germline, CDR1 GTSNPN and CDR2 SVGIG (reference sequence). The CDR3, as DNA: TGTGCCTGGAGTGTCGGGTCCCAAGAGACCCAGTACTTC. This gives the protein CAWSVGSQETQYF.